The rows below give T cell receptor beta chains drawn from one sample of a study of OX40 agonist ivuxolimab in advanced cancers. The method was immunoSEQ multiplex PCR; TCRdb's version includes in-frame clones alone and lacks a portion of them. The repertoire holds 70,000 to 80,000 clones, with roughly nine tenths as singletons. Sample: CD4+ or CD8+ T cells sorted from blood, taken in a trial of the OX40 agonist ivuxolimab. Every receptor here comes from an adult with an advanced solid tumor such as melanoma, head and neck, liver or kidney cancer. Both conserved end residues are part of each CDR3. A D gene is named only where the DNA matches it firmly. Size tells how often a clone was seen (once, few, many) or the class of an expanded clone, and some rows leave it out.

D gene: TRBD1; clone size: NA; V gene: TRBV30; J gene: TRBJ1-1; CDR3 DNA: TGTGCCTGGGTAACAGGGGGTCTGGATGCTTTCTTT; CDR3 protein: CAWVTGGLDAFF
D gene: NA; clone size: once; V gene: TRBV27; J gene: TRBJ1-6; CDR3 DNA: TGTGCCAGCAGTTTAAATGGGTCACCCCTCCACTTT; CDR3 protein: CASSLNGSPLHF
D gene: TRBD2; clone size: NA; V gene: TRBV28; J gene: TRBJ2-7; CDR3 DNA: TGTGCCAGCAGGGGGGGACTAGCGGGACCCTACGAGCAGTACTTC; CDR3 protein: CASRGGLAGPYEQYF
D gene: NA; clone size: NA; V gene: TRBV13; J gene: TRBJ1-1; CDR3 DNA: TGTGCCAGCAGCTTAGCTCCAGGGGTGAACACTGAAGCTTTCTTT; CDR3 protein: CASSLAPGVNTEAFF
D gene: NA; clone size: NA; V gene: TRBV19; J gene: TRBJ1-2; CDR3 DNA: TGTGCCAGTAGTATGACCGGCGGGACTGCCTATGGCTACACCTTC; CDR3 protein: CASSMTGGTAYGYTF
D gene: NA; clone size: NA; V gene: TRBV11-2; J gene: TRBJ2-7; CDR3 DNA: TGTGCCAGCAGTGGACTTCCCTCCTACGAGCAGTACTTC; CDR3 protein: CASSGLPSYEQYF
D gene: TRBD1; clone size: NA; V gene: TRBV5-1; J gene: TRBJ1-2; CDR3 DNA: TGCGCCAGCAGCTTGACGACAGGGAACTATGGCTACACCTTC; CDR3 protein: CASSLTTGNYGYTF
D gene: NA; clone size: NA; V gene: TRBV19; J gene: TRBJ2-3; CDR3 DNA: TGTGCCAGTAGTGCCGAGGGGGGCCGGGATACGCAGTATTTT; CDR3 protein: CASSAEGGRDTQYF
D gene: TRBD1; clone size: few; V gene: TRBV7-2; J gene: TRBJ1-5; CDR3 DNA: TGTGCCAGCAGTCAGAGCAGGGGGCTAGGTCAGCCCCAGCATTTT; CDR3 protein: CASSQSRGLGQPQHF
D gene: NA; clone size: few; V gene: TRBV6-5; J gene: TRBJ1-1; CDR3 DNA: TGTGCCAGCAGTGGGGGAGGGGCGGGCACTGAAGCTTTCTTT; CDR3 protein: CASSGGGAGTEAFF
D gene: NA; clone size: NA; V gene: TRBV5-4; J gene: TRBJ2-1; CDR3 DNA: TGTGCCAGCAGCTCCGCAATCGGGGATGAGCAGTTCTTC; CDR3 protein: CASSSAIGDEQFF
D gene: TRBD2; clone size: once; V gene: TRBV10-3; J gene: TRBJ2-1; CDR3 DNA: TGTGCCATCAGCGGACTAGCGTCCCATCGAGGGGACAATGAGCAGTTCTTC; CDR3 protein: CAISGLASHRGDNEQFF
D gene: NA; clone size: NA; V gene: TRBV7-2; J gene: TRBJ2-3; CDR3 DNA: TGTGCCAGCAGTTCCTTGGTAGATACGCAGTATTTT; CDR3 protein: CASSSLVDTQYF
D gene: NA; clone size: NA; V gene: TRBV5-6; J gene: TRBJ1-6; CDR3 DNA: TGTGCCAGCAGCTTGGGGGAAAACTCACCCCTCCACTTT; CDR3 protein: CASSLGENSPLHF
D gene: NA; clone size: medium-sized; V gene: TRBV7-2; J gene: TRBJ1-5; CDR3 DNA: TGTGCCAGCAGCTTAACTCCGGGAGGCCAGCCCCAGCATTTT; CDR3 protein: CASSLTPGGQPQHF
D gene: NA; clone size: NA; V gene: TRBV6-1; J gene: TRBJ1-2; CDR3 DNA: TGTGCCAGCAGTGAATGGTCCGCGTATGGCTACACCTTC; CDR3 protein: CASSEWSAYGYTF
D gene: NA; clone size: NA; V gene: TRBV7-9; J gene: TRBJ2-1; CDR3 DNA: TGTGCCAGCAGCTTAGTGGGGGGCTCCTACAATGAGCAGTTCTTC; CDR3 protein: CASSLVGGSYNEQFF
D gene: TRBD1; clone size: once; V gene: TRBV9; J gene: TRBJ1-3; CDR3 DNA: TGTGCCAGCAGCGCAGTCCCAGGACAGGTCCACGGGGGAAACACCATATATTTT; CDR3 protein: CASSAVPGQVHGGNTIYF
D gene: NA; clone size: NA; V gene: TRBV21-1; J gene: TRBJ2-1; CDR3 DNA: TGTGCCAGCAGCAAAGGACCTGAGGAGGGCAGCACCTACAATGAGCAGTTCTTC; CDR3 protein: CASSKGPEEGSTYNEQFF
D gene: TRBD2; clone size: NA; V gene: TRBV19; J gene: TRBJ2-3; CDR3 DNA: TGTGCCAGCAAAAAAGGGACTAGCGGCACAGATACGCAGTATTTT; CDR3 protein: CASKKGTSGTDTQYF
D gene: NA; clone size: NA; V gene: TRBV6-1; J gene: TRBJ1-5; CDR3 DNA: TGTGCCAGCAGTGAAGGGAGGGATCAGCCCCAGCATTTT; CDR3 protein: CASSEGRDQPQHF
D gene: NA; clone size: NA; V gene: TRBV19; J gene: TRBJ2-7; CDR3 DNA: TGTGCCAGTAGCCCCCGGACATCTCTCAACGAGCAGTACTTC; CDR3 protein: CASSPRTSLNEQYF
D gene: NA; clone size: NA; V gene: TRBV29-1; J gene: TRBJ2-1; CDR3 DNA: TGCAGCGTTGCCGAGGGCTCCTACAATGAGCAGTTCTTC; CDR3 protein: CSVAEGSYNEQFF
D gene: NA; clone size: once; V gene: TRBV7-9; J gene: TRBJ1-2; CDR3 DNA: TGTGCCAGCAGCGTCGGATACTATGGCTACACCTTC; CDR3 protein: CASSVGYYGYTF
D gene: NA; clone size: NA; V gene: TRBV5-1; J gene: TRBJ2-6; CDR3 DNA: TGCGCCAGCAGCTTGCAGGGGCTCACTGGGGCCAACGTCCTGACTTTC; CDR3 protein: CASSLQGLTGANVLTF
D gene: NA; clone size: NA; V gene: TRBV7-8; J gene: TRBJ1-1; CDR3 DNA: TGTGCCAGCAGCCTAACCGGGACACCGAACACTGAAGCTTTCTTT; CDR3 protein: CASSLTGTPNTEAFF
D gene: NA; clone size: NA; V gene: TRBV19; J gene: TRBJ1-2; CDR3 DNA: TGTGCCAGTAGCCCCCGTTGGGCAACTAACTATGGCTACACCTTC; CDR3 protein: CASSPRWATNYGYTF
D gene: TRBD2; clone size: NA; V gene: TRBV7-3; J gene: TRBJ2-3; CDR3 DNA: TGTGCCAGCAGCGCTAGCGGGAGTCGGTCGGATACGCAGTATTTT; CDR3 protein: CASSASGSRSDTQYF
D gene: NA; clone size: NA; V gene: TRBV10-3; J gene: TRBJ1-2; CDR3 DNA: TGTGCCATCAGTGAGGGCACAGACGCAAACTATGGCTACACCTTC; CDR3 protein: CAISEGTDANYGYTF
D gene: TRBD1; clone size: NA; V gene: TRBV18; J gene: TRBJ1-5; CDR3 DNA: TGTGCCAGCTCATCCGGACAGGCTCTGCAGCCCCAGCATTTT; CDR3 protein: CASSSGQALQPQHF
D gene: NA; clone size: once; V gene: TRBV28; J gene: TRBJ1-3; CDR3 DNA: TGTGCCAGTTCACCTGGGGTTTCCCCTGGAAACACCATATATTTT; CDR3 protein: CASSPGVSPGNTIYF
D gene: NA; clone size: NA; V gene: TRBV5-1; J gene: TRBJ1-3; CDR3 DNA: TGCGCCAGCAGCTTTCGACCGGGCCCCAGCTCTGGAAACACCATATATTTT; CDR3 protein: CASSFRPGPSSGNTIYF
D gene: TRBD1; clone size: few; V gene: TRBV7-9; J gene: TRBJ2-7; CDR3 DNA: TGTGCCAGCAGCGACAGGGGTCCGTACGAGCAGTACTTC; CDR3 protein: CASSDRGPYEQYF
D gene: TRBD1; clone size: NA; V gene: TRBV6-5; J gene: TRBJ1-2; CDR3 DNA: TGTGCCAGCAGTGCAGACAGGGGACGGTATGGCTACACCTTC; CDR3 protein: CASSADRGRYGYTF
D gene: NA; clone size: NA; V gene: TRBV28; J gene: TRBJ2-7; CDR3 DNA: TGTGCCAGCATAAGGGCAGGGGCGTACGAGCAGTACTTC; CDR3 protein: CASIRAGAYEQYF
D gene: TRBD1; clone size: NA; V gene: TRBV30; J gene: TRBJ2-1; CDR3 DNA: TGTGCCTGGTCAGACAGGGGAATCAATGAGCAGTTCTTC; CDR3 protein: CAWSDRGINEQFF
D gene: TRBD2; clone size: NA; V gene: TRBV19; J gene: TRBJ2-3; CDR3 DNA: TGTGCCAGTAGTACCGAGTATGGGACTAGCGGAGCAGATACGCAGTATTTT; CDR3 protein: CASSTEYGTSGADTQYF
D gene: TRBD2; clone size: NA; V gene: TRBV9; J gene: TRBJ2-1; CDR3 DNA: TGTGCCAGCAGCGTACCGGCGGGAGGGTATGAGCAGTTCTTC; CDR3 protein: CASSVPAGGYEQFF
D gene: TRBD2; clone size: NA; V gene: TRBV18; J gene: TRBJ2-2; CDR3 DNA: TGTGCCAGCTACCCTTTCCGGGGGGAGAACACCGGGGAGCTGTTTTTT; CDR3 protein: CASYPFRGENTGELFF
D gene: NA; clone size: NA; V gene: TRBV19; J gene: TRBJ1-1; CDR3 DNA: TGTGCCAGTAGTTCAGGGACGAACACTGAAGCTTTCTTT; CDR3 protein: CASSSGTNTEAFF
D gene: NA; clone size: NA; V gene: TRBV10-3; J gene: TRBJ1-2; CDR3 DNA: TGTGCCATCGGGCAGGATCATGGCTACACCTTC; CDR3 protein: CAIGQDHGYTF
D gene: NA; clone size: NA; V gene: TRBV25-1; J gene: TRBJ2-1; CDR3 DNA: TGTGCCAGCAGTGAAAAGGGGCGTACCCCCCGCGATGAGCAGTTCTTC; CDR3 protein: CASSEKGRTPRDEQFF
D gene: TRBD1; clone size: NA; V gene: TRBV9; J gene: TRBJ2-5; CDR3 DNA: TGTGCCAGCAGCGGAGGGGGCCCCCAAGAGACCCAGTACTTC; CDR3 protein: CASSGGGPQETQYF
D gene: NA; clone size: NA; V gene: TRBV21-1; J gene: TRBJ1-5; CDR3 DNA: TGTGCCAGTCGGGGGAGGCGACAGCCCCAGCATTTT; CDR3 protein: CASRGRRQPQHF
D gene: TRBD2; clone size: few; V gene: TRBV30; J gene: TRBJ2-5; CDR3 DNA: TGTGCCTGGGGCAGCGGGACGGAGACCCAGTACTTC; CDR3 protein: CAWGSGTETQYF
D gene: NA; clone size: NA; V gene: TRBV28; J gene: TRBJ1-2; CDR3 DNA: TGTGCCAGCAGCCACCGGGGGGGGCATAGTCTAAGTCCCCTATATGGCTACACCTTC; CDR3 protein: CASSHRGGHSLSPLYGYTF